The 25 T cell receptor beta chains below come from one sample, sequenced in a study of regulatory T cells in long-lasting Graves disease. The time point is: persistent/refractory GD, antithyroid drugs over 5 years with positive TRAb. The authors made the TCR library using RNA they extracted from PBMCs. Building the TCR beta libraries relied on iRepertoire HTBI primers, and CDR3 regions underwent Arm-PCR. TCRdb reprocessed the multiplex PCR reads with MiXCR, giving one entry per CDR3 protein. The sample yields roughly 400,000 distinct CDR3 sequences, around 20% seen once. The sample was peripheral blood mononuclear cells (PBMCs), taken when the disease was refractory, from a patient treated with antithyroid drugs. These receptors came from a female donor with Graves disease.

Concerning this clonotype itself: A far larger clone is one nucleotide away, so this likely arose from a read error. This chain connects TRBV2 to TRBJ2-7; D is undetermined. Germline V gives CDR1 SNHLY, CDR2 FYNNEI. There are 11 residues in the CDR3. The CDR3 nucleotides read TGTGCCAACAGTTTCGACTACGAGCAGTACTTC. Its translation: CANSFDYEQYF. Based on the CDR3 plus reference TRBV2 and TRBJ2-7, the full variable domain is EPEVTQTPSHQVTQMGQEVILRCVPISNHLYFYWYRQILGQKVEFLVSFYNNEISEKSEIFDDQFSVERPDGSNFTLKIRSTKLEDSAMYFCANSFDYEQYFGPGTRLTVT.

This clonotype showed up just a few times. The chain carries TRBV2 and TRBJ2-1; no definite D call. Germline CDR1 is SNHLY and CDR2 is FYNNEI. Trimming took 8 bases from V and 5 from J, leaving 13 bases between them. This CDR3 spans 13 amino acids. The CDR3 bases are TGTGCCAGCCTAGGAACAACTAACAATGAGCAGTTCTTC. Protein product: CASLGTTNNEQFF.

This clonotype was recorded once. V gene TRBV25-1 combines with J gene TRBJ2-2, with 9 bases fitting TRBD2. V lost 7 bases to trimming and J lost 5 bases; unmatched junction nucleotides: 11. The CDR3 is 16 residues long. CDR1 MGHDK and CDR2 SYGVNS come from the germline V gene. This CDR3 is CASTRDGTSLTGELFF. CDR3 in DNA: TGTGCCAGCACCCGAGACGGGACTAGCTTAACCGGGGAGCTGTTTTTT.

This clonotype was counted only a few times. A read error may explain this, as a much larger clone is one base away. The conserved phenylalanine or tryptophan is not found at the CDR3 terminus, so this likely reflects a read error. This rearrangement joins TRBV28 to TRBJ2-7; TRBD1 agrees at 11 bases. The CDR3 has 16 amino acids. The germline V gene has CDR1 MDHEN and CDR2 SYDVKM. The V and J ends lost 5 bases and 4 bases, in that order; junction bases with no gene match: 10. For the CDR3, the DNA is TGTGCCAGCAGTCGCGCCGGGACAGGGGGGGGATACGAGCAGTACTCC. The encoded protein is CASSRAGTGGGYEQYS.

The V gene is TRBV5-4, the J gene TRBJ1-4, with D uncertain. The CDR3 consists of 14 residues. V shed 0 bases and J shed 8 bases, with 11 bases lying between them. Germline V gives CDR1 SGHNT, CDR2 YYREEE (reference sequence). Here the CDR3 reads CASSLAGRSEKLFF. As DNA, the CDR3 is TGTGCCAGCAGCTTGGCCGGAAGGAGCGAAAAACTGTTTTTT.

With regard to this clonotype: Since no conserved phenylalanine or tryptophan closes the CDR3, a read error is the likely cause. V gene TRBV6-1 combines with J gene TRBJ2-7; TRBD2 aligns across 7 bases. The CDR3 length is 15 residues. Germline CDR1 and CDR2: MNHNS and SASEGT. The J segment lost 6 bases and the V segment lost 1 base, leaving 9 bases of the junction unmatched. The CDR3 DNA is TGTGCCAGCAGTGAAGTGGGACTATCCGGGTCCGAGCAGTACTCC. It yields the protein CASSEVGLSGSEQYS.

This rearrangement joins TRBV29-1 to TRBJ1-4; the D is unclear. Germline CDR1 and CDR2: SQVTM and ANQGSEA. CDR3 size: 13 residues. V shed 7 bases and J shed 4 bases, with 13 bases lying between them. The CDR3 bases are TGCAGCGCTCGGACGTATAATAATGAAAAACTGTTTTTT. It specifies CSARTYNNEKLFF.

This clonotype showed up many times. V is TRBV6-5 and J is TRBJ1-1, with 8 nucleotides matching TRBD1. V lost 2 bases to trimming and J lost 3 bases; unmatched junction nucleotides: 2. In germline, CDR1 is MNHEY, CDR2 SVGAGI. The CDR3 is 14 amino acids. This CDR3 reads CASSYRTGHTEAFF. The CDR3 DNA is TGTGCCAGCAGTTACAGGACAGGGCACACTGAAGCTTTCTTT.

Worth noting for this clonotype: Given a much more abundant clone one base away, this may be a read error. The V call is TRBV12-3 or TRBV12-4, the J call TRBJ2-5; weak D call: TRBD2 (5 bases). The ends were cut back, 3 bases at V and 4 bases at J, with 30 bases in the middle. This CDR3 comprises 20 residues. CDR3 DNA sequence: TGTGCCAGCAGTTTCACCAGTTTAGGTAATCGGCGGAGGAGTGGAGAGACCCAGTACTTC. It translates to CASSFTSLGNRRRSGETQYF.

This clonotype was counted many times. The V call is TRBV12-3 or TRBV12-4, the J call TRBJ2-7; TRBD1 aligns across 7 bases. The V gene end was trimmed by 6 bases and the J gene end by 1 base; junction bases not matched to a gene: 9. This CDR3 is 15 amino acids long. CDR3 sequence reads: CASSRGGSLSYEQYF. The DNA for the CDR3 is TGTGCCAGCAGCCGAGGGGGCAGCCTTTCCTACGAGCAGTACTTC.

On this clonotype itself: One end of the junction does not line up with germline, which may come from a read error. Here the CDR3 reads CATSRDQAGGLYEQHF. CDR3 DNA: TGTGCCACCAGCAGAGATCAGGCGGGAGGATTATACGAGCAGCACTTC. The chain has TRBV15 and TRBJ2-7, with 8 bases fitting TRBD2. Germline V gene data show CDR1 as LNHNV and CDR2 as YYDKDF (reference sequence). The CDR3 contains 16 residues.

This clonotype was found many times. The V gene is TRBV6-1, the J gene TRBJ2-7, with TRBD2 matching 9 bases. CDR1 is MNHNS, CDR2 SASEGT, per germline. The CDR3 is 13 residues long. V was clipped by 6 bases and J by 3 bases; unmatched bases: 3. The chain's CDR3 is CASRSSGIYEQYF. The CDR3 region has the DNA TGTGCCAGCAGGTCTAGCGGGATCTACGAGCAGTACTTC.

This clonotype has ten or more counts. The chain employs TRBV29-1 and TRBJ2-5; 9 positions match TRBD1. The CDR3 has 14 amino acids. CDR1 and CDR2 from the germline V gene are SQVTM and ANQGSEA. Unmatched junction bases numbered 11, after V lost 7 bases and J lost 5 bases. CDR3 protein: CSAADRGWMETQYF. CDR3 bases: TGCAGCGCGGCCGACAGGGGGTGGATGGAGACCCAGTACTTC.

This clonotype was observed at least ten times. The genes are TRBV12-3 or TRBV12-4 and TRBJ2-5, with 8 bases matching TRBD2. V lost 5 bases and J lost 7; bases outside the gene matches: 9. CDR3 size: 14 residues. The CDR3 loop is CASSRAGGGGTQYF. The CDR3 nucleotides are TGTGCCAGCAGTCGCGCGGGAGGAGGGGGGACCCAGTACTTC.

The V gene is TRBV15, the J gene TRBJ2-7; TRBD1 aligns across 9 bases. Germline-derived CDR1 and CDR2 are LNHNV and YYDKDF (reference sequence). There are 19 residues in the CDR3. With 1 base clipped from V and 2 bases from J, the junction kept 15 bases outside the gene matches. CDR3 amino acids: CATSRAPRDRVITPYEQYF. The CDR3 DNA sequence: TGTGCCACCAGCAGAGCCCCGAGGGACAGGGTAATAACCCCCTACGAGCAGTACTTC.

The sample holds a few counts of this clonotype. The gene calls are TRBV5-1 and TRBJ2-2; D gene ambiguous. V gave up 6 bases and J gave up 5 bases, with 20 bases separating them. Per germline, CDR1 SGHRS and CDR2 YFSETQ. This CDR3 comprises 16 residues. The CDR3 DNA follows: TGCGCCAGCACCCCCGGCGAGAGGAGAACTACCGGGGAGCTGTTTTTT. This encodes CASTPGERRTTGELFF.

A note on this clonotype: At one end, the junction sequence differs from germline, possibly due to a read error. The J gene is TRBJ2-5, the V gene TRBV5-4; 9 nucleotides align to TRBD2. The CDR3 has 15 residues. Germline V lookup: CDR1 SGHNT, CDR2 YYREEE (reference sequence). The CDR3 nucleotides read TGTGCCAGCAGCCCCGCCAGCGGGAGGCAAGAGGCCCAGTACTTC. Protein product: CASSPASGRQEAQYF.

Points on this clonotype: One base away lies a much larger clone, so this may be a sequencing read error. The rearrangement joins TRBV6-1 to TRBJ1-6, with TRBD1 matching over 9 bases. The CDR3 runs to 19 residues. The V gene end was trimmed by 4 bases and the J gene end by 10 bases; junction bases not matched to a gene: 20. Germline CDR1 reads MNHNS; CDR2 reads SASEGT. CDR3 nucleotide sequence: TGTGCCAGCAGTGGCGTCCCGGGACAGGGTGCAGCTGTAACATCACCCCTCCACTTT. Translation gives CASSGVPGQGAAVTSPLHF.

The sample holds a few counts of this clonotype. The CDR3 region has the DNA TGCAGTGCTAGAGATCAGTTCCAACGAAACGAGCAGTACTTC. Translating it yields CSARDQFQRNEQYF. The chain carries TRBV20-1 and TRBJ2-7; no firm D call. Germline loops: CDR1 DFQATT, CDR2 SNEGSKA (reference sequence). The CDR3 is 14 residues long. V lost 0 bases to trimming and J lost 5 bases, with 14 bases between them.

This clonotype was recorded many times. This sequence joins TRBV6-2 or TRBV6-3 and TRBJ2-2, with a possible D match to TRBD1 (6 bases). CDR3 length: 16 amino acids. From germline, CDR1 is MNHEY and CDR2 SVGEGT. V lost 2 bases to trimming and J lost 2 bases, with 12 bases between them. CDR3 nucleotide sequence: TGTGCCAGCAGTTACGGAGACAGGCCTAACACCGGGGAGCTGTTTTTT. Protein sequence: CASSYGDRPNTGELFF.

This sequence joins TRBV7-9 and TRBJ2-7, with D tentatively TRBD1 (6 bases). The germline V gene encodes CDR1 SEHNR and CDR2 FQNEAQ (reference sequence). Trimming took 4 bases from V and 4 from J, leaving 17 bases between them. The CDR3 is made up of 15 amino acids. CDR3 DNA sequence: TGTGCCAGCAGCTCCACCCCCGGGACAAGGTACGAGCAGTACTTC. Translating gives CASSSTPGTRYEQYF.

The rearrangement links TRBV20-1 to TRBJ1-4; maybe TRBD1 (6 bases). This CDR3 is built from 15 residues. V lost 6 bases and J lost 4, with 18 bases in between. CDR1 is DFQATT, CDR2 SNEGSKA, per germline (reference sequence). CDR3: CSASLGGGVNEKLFF. CDR3 in DNA: TGCAGTGCCAGCCTGGGAGGGGGGGTTAATGAAAAACTGTTTTTT.

Ten or more counts support this clonotype. The chain couples TRBV5-1 to TRBJ1-1; no firm D call. From germline, CDR1 is SGHRS and CDR2 YFSETQ. The CDR3 loop spans 14 amino acids. V shed 2 bases and J shed 0 bases, with 8 bases lying between them. CDR3 protein: CASSFEGMNTEAFF. Written as DNA, the CDR3 is TGCGCCAGCAGCTTCGAGGGAATGAACACTGAAGCTTTCTTT.

The sample holds many counts of this clonotype. The CDR3 protein is CASRRTSGRAEQYF. CDR3 sequence (DNA): TGTGCCAGCAGGCGGACTAGCGGGAGGGCCGAGCAGTACTTC. The chain employs TRBV27 and TRBJ2-7; 15 bases fit TRBD2. CDR1 is MNHEY and CDR2 is SMNVEV in the germline V gene (reference sequence). The CDR3 is 14 residues long. The V segment lost 6 bases and the J segment 6 bases; nucleotides outside the gene matches: 3.

The CDR3 DNA is TGTGCCAGCCCCTCCGTTGGACAGGGGGGCCCGTATGGCTACACCTTC. Amino acid sequence: CASPSVGQGGPYGYTF. The chain employs TRBV6-1 and TRBJ1-2; 10 bases match TRBD1. With V trimmed by 8 bases and J by 5 bases, 14 bases remained unmatched. This CDR3 region has 16 residues. Germline CDR1 is MNHNS and CDR2 is SASEGT.